This T cell receptor beta chain appears in the sequencing data of a study of CD8 T cells in Susac syndrome. Study-wide background: The Susac syndrome patients were therapy-naive, on corticosteroids, or on intravenous immunoglobulin alone at blood draw.

Reverse transcription used about 0.45 to 1 ug RNA and random hexamers. TCRdb fed the immunoSEQ multiplex PCR reads into MiXCR, producing one record per CDR3 protein. This sample has hundreds of thousands of distinct CDR3 sequences; around 93% occur once, and the top ten carry 0.15%. Germline V CDR1 and CDR2: DFQATT, SNEGSKA (reference sequence). V lost 4 bases and J 1 base, leaving 17 bases between the germline ends. CDR3 length: 16 amino acids. TEMRA cells were enriched by FACS, while CD8+ and CD4+ T cells were obtained through a negative isolation that was performed magnetically. Sequencing input: CD4+ T cells from PBMCs. This clonotype originated in a human donor with Susac syndrome. V gene TRBV20-1 combines with J gene TRBJ1-5; D perhaps matches TRBD1 (6 bases). The CDR3 loop is CSANASPGASNQPQHF. The CDR3 bases are TGCAGTGCTAACGCCTCTCCAGGGGCGAGCAATCAGCCCCAGCATTTT.